A single sample is the source of the 22 T cell receptor beta chains below, sequenced in a study of blood T cell repertoires in COVID-19. Sequencing was performed with immunoSEQ multiplex PCR; in TCRdb, only in-frame clones are kept and a portion is missing. This repertoire shows roughly 120,000 clones, just under 85% found once; its top ten account for around 7.6%. Sequenced sample: peripheral blood. Receptors were obtained from a man between 65 and 80 years old with active or convalescent COVID-19.

The chain combines TRBV13 with TRBJ2-1; TRBD1 matches 8 bases. The junction had 11 bases not matched to a gene; V was cut back by 3 bases and J by 10 bases. Germline values: CDR1 PRHDT, CDR2 FYEKMQ (reference sequence). The CDR3 has 15 amino acids. The CDR3 loop is CASSLQDRAFREQFF. Here the CDR3 DNA reads TGTGCCAGCAGCTTGCAGGACAGGGCCTTCAGGGAGCAGTTCTTC.

The V and J genes are TRBV6-2 or TRBV6-3 and TRBJ2-7; D not resolved. Germline assignment: CDR1 MNHEY and CDR2 SVGEGT. The CDR3 loop spans 13 amino acids. The V end lost 6 bases, the J end lost 0 bases, and 9 bases lay between the germline ends. CDR3 DNA: TGTGCCAGCAGCAAAGTGAGCTCCTACGAGCAGTACTTC. This encodes CASSKVSSYEQYF.

V gene TRBV4-1 combines with J gene TRBJ2-7, with 9 bases lining up with TRBD1. The CDR3 length is 14 residues. Germline V gene lookup returns CDR1 MGHRA and CDR2 YSYEKL. Losses at the gene ends were 5 bases for V and 4 bases for J; bases not matched to a gene: 6. As DNA, the CDR3 is TGCGCCAGCAGCAATTTACAGGGGGCTTACGAGCAGTACTTC. Translation gives CASSNLQGAYEQYF.

This chain connects TRBV5-1 to TRBJ2-7, with 10 nucleotides matching TRBD2. J gave up 2 bases and V 4 bases, and 6 bases lay outside the gene matches. The CDR3 runs to 15 residues. In germline, CDR1 is SGHRS, CDR2 YFSETQ. The DNA of the CDR3 is TGCGCCAGCAGCCTTGGGACTAGCGAGACCTACGAGCAGTACTTC. The encoded protein is CASSLGTSETYEQYF.

This clone was seen a handful of times. This chain links TRBV11-3 with TRBJ1-6, with unresolved D. The CDR3 consists of 15 residues. Germline V CDR1 and CDR2: SGHNT, YENEEA. The V and J ends lost 2 bases and 7 bases respectively, with 12 bases between them. CDR3 protein: CASSLSRGLNSPLHF. The CDR3 DNA is TGTGCCAGCAGCTTATCCCGAGGGCTCAATTCACCCCTCCACTTT.

This chain connects TRBV11-3 to TRBJ2-4; D remains ambiguous. V gave up 1 base and J gave up 6 bases, with 7 bases separating them. The CDR3 is made up of 13 amino acids. The germline V gene has CDR1 SGHNT and CDR2 YENEEA. The CDR3, as DNA: TGTGCCAGCAGCTTAGCTCCCCTAAACATTCAGTACTTC. Residues: CASSLAPLNIQYF.

The rearrangement joins TRBV6-5 to TRBJ1-3; unclear D gene. The CDR3 is made up of 12 amino acids. The germline gives CDR1 MNHEY, CDR2 SVGAGI. V was cut by 6 bases and J by 0 bases, with 3 bases left in between. The CDR3 bases are TGTGCCAGCAGGGCCTCTGGAAACACCATATATTTT. This encodes CASRASGNTIYF.

Comments on this clone: The junction shows a germline mismatch at one end, possibly a read error. V is TRBV7-7 and J is TRBJ2-1; 8 bases line up with TRBD2. Germline loops: CDR1 SSHAT, CDR2 FNYEAQ (reference sequence). The CDR3 contains 16 residues. The CDR3 sequence: CASSLGIGGGHNEQFF. Written as DNA, the CDR3 is TGTGCTAGCAGCTTAGGTATCGGGGGGGGTCACAATGAGCAGTTCTTC. Full variable domain (remainder filled in from reference TRBV7-7 and TRBJ2-1): GAGVSQSPRYKVTKRGQDVTLRCDPISSHATLYWYQQALGQGPEFLTYFNYEAQPDKSGLPSDRFSAERPEGSISTLTIQRTEQRDSAMYRCASSLGIGGGHNEQFFGPGTRLTVL.

The V and J genes are TRBV6-2 or TRBV6-3 and TRBJ2-1; 7 bases map to TRBD1. The V gene's germline CDR1 is MNHEY and CDR2 SVGEGT. This CDR3 region has 14 residues. Trimming took 2 bases from V and 5 from J; bases not matched to a gene: 3. The CDR3 DNA is TGTGCCAGCAGTTACCAGGGGGTAAACAATGAGCAGTTCTTC. This gives the protein CASSYQGVNNEQFF.

The chain uses TRBV7-9 and TRBJ1-1; D might be TRBD1 (5 bases). The length of the CDR3 is 12 residues. The germline V gene has CDR1 SEHNR and CDR2 FQNEAQ (reference sequence). V was shortened by 6 bases and J by 10 bases, with 15 bases between the two germline ends. CDR3 nucleotide sequence: TGTGCCAGCAGACTCGGGGGAGGTGTAGCTTTCTTT. Its translation is CASRLGGGVAFF.

The chain uses TRBV7-8 and TRBJ1-5; tentative D call: TRBD1 (5 bases). This CDR3 has 13 amino acids. Trimming took 5 bases from V and 5 from J, leaving 10 bases between them. The germline V gene encodes CDR1 SGHVS and CDR2 FQNEAQ. CDR3 in amino acids: CASSRPGDQPQHF. In DNA form, the CDR3 reads TGTGCCAGCAGCCGGCCGGGGGATCAGCCCCAGCATTTT. The entire variable domain, with the rest obtained from reference TRBV7-8 and TRBJ1-5, is as follows: GAGVSQSPRYKVAKRGQDVALRCDPISGHVSLFWYQQALGQGPEFLTYFQNEAQLDKSGLPSDRFFAERPEGSVSTLKIQRTQQEDSAVYLCASSRPGDQPQHFGDGTRLSIL.

The CDR3 DNA reads TGTGCCAGCAGTGTTGGCCAAGGGGGACTGGGACAGAAATTTTTT. Translation gives CASSVGQGGLGQKFF. V usage is TRBV2 and J usage is TRBJ1-4; 7 bases are a match to TRBD1. Trimming took 4 bases from V and 17 from J; bases not matched to a gene: 19. This CDR3 has 15 amino acids. Per the germline V gene, CDR1 is SNHLY and CDR2 is FYNNEI.

The rearrangement uses TRBV7-2 and TRBJ2-1, with TRBD2 matching 13 bases. Per the germline V gene, CDR1 is SGHTA and CDR2 is FQGNSA. This CDR3 contains 17 residues. J gave up 2 bases and V 1 base, and 2 bases lay outside the gene matches. The CDR3 loop reads CASSLGLAGGPYNEQFF. Here the CDR3 DNA reads TGTGCCAGCAGCTTAGGACTAGCGGGAGGACCCTACAATGAGCAGTTCTTC.

This chain uses TRBV11-3 with TRBJ2-1; no clear D gene. Trimming stripped 1 base from V and 6 bases from J, with 10 bases between. This CDR3 comprises 14 residues. Germline CDR1 reads SGHNT; CDR2 reads YENEEA. DNA of the CDR3: TGTGCCAGCAGCTTAGTTTCAGGTACCAATGAGCAGTTCTTC. It is translated as CASSLVSGTNEQFF.

The CDR3 DNA sequence: TGTGCCAGCAGCATGACAGGAGCTATCTACAATGAGCAGTTCTTC. Encoded protein: CASSMTGAIYNEQFF. V is TRBV7-2 and J is TRBJ2-1; D possibly corresponds to TRBD1 (6 bases). CDR1 and CDR2 from the germline V gene are SGHTA and FQGNSA. V shed 5 bases and J shed 3 bases, with 14 bases lying between them. The CDR3 extends over 15 amino acids. The entire variable domain, with the rest obtained from reference TRBV7-2 and TRBJ2-1, is as follows: GAGVSQSPSNKVTEKGKDVELRCDPISGHTALYWYRQSLGQGLEFLIYFQGNSAPDKSGLPSDRFSAERTGGSVSTLTIQRTQQEDSAVYLCASSMTGAIYNEQFFGPGTRLTVL.

In its sample, this clone was seen a few times. The gene calls are TRBV2 and TRBJ1-5, with 7 bases fitting TRBD1. The germline V gene has CDR1 SNHLY and CDR2 FYNNEI. V lost 6 bases and J lost 10; bases outside the gene matches: 12. CDR3 length: 14 residues. CDR3 region: CASRDRPLAGPQHF. CDR3 DNA sequence: TGTGCCAGCAGGGACAGGCCACTGGCAGGCCCCCAGCATTTT.

This chain connects TRBV6-5 to TRBJ2-2, with D possibly TRBD1 on 6 matching bases. Trimming removed 6 bases at V and 3 bases at J, with 14 bases between. Germline lookup yields CDR1 MNHEY and CDR2 SVGAGI. The CDR3 covers 15 residues. The CDR3 nucleotides read TGTGCCAGCAGAGGGGGAGTGAGGGACACCGGGGAGCTGTTTTTT. Amino acid sequence: CASRGGVRDTGELFF.

This chain joins TRBV4-3 and TRBJ2-3; 10 nucleotides align to TRBD2. The CDR3 length is 15 residues. Trimming removed 4 bases from V and 3 bases from J; junction bases left unmatched: 4. The germline V gene encodes CDR1 LGHNA and CDR2 YSLEER. The CDR3 reads CASSLLAGNTDTQYF. DNA for the CDR3: TGCGCCAGCAGCCTACTAGCGGGGAATACAGATACGCAGTATTTT.

This clone was recorded once. V usage is TRBV2 and J usage is TRBJ1-2, with 7 bases that match TRBD1. Germline CDR1 reads SNHLY; CDR2 reads FYNNEI. J lost 4 bases, V lost 1 base, and 18 bases had no gene match. The CDR3 covers 19 residues. The CDR3 bases are TGTGCCAGCAGTGAAGGACCGACAGGGACCAGCAAAATGGGCTATGGCTACACCTTC. This gives the protein CASSEGPTGTSKMGYGYTF.

This clone was recorded a few times. This rearrangement joins TRBV6-6 to TRBJ1-2; weak D call: TRBD1 (6 bases). The CDR3 consists of 14 residues. The ends were cut back, 5 bases at V and 4 bases at J, with 14 bases in the middle. Per germline, CDR1 MNHNY and CDR2 SVGAGI (reference sequence). The DNA of the CDR3 is TGTGCCAGCAGTGATCGACAGGCGTCCTATGGCTACACCTTC. Amino acids: CASSDRQASYGYTF.

The chain joins TRBV19 to TRBJ1-4, with TRBD1 identical over 9 bases. Germline-derived CDR1 and CDR2 are LNHDA and SQIVND (reference sequence). The V segment lost 7 bases and the J segment 8 bases; nucleotides outside the gene matches: 8. This CDR3 contains 14 residues. CDR3 nucleotide sequence: TGTGCCAGTACTCAGACAGGGGGGACGGAAAAACTGTTTTTT. Its protein is CASTQTGGTEKLFF.

This chain joins TRBV27 and TRBJ1-1; D is perhaps TRBD1 (6 bases). The germline CDR1 and CDR2 sequences are MNHEY and SMNVEV (reference sequence). The CDR3 runs to 15 residues. The V end lost 2 bases, the J end lost 8 bases, and 18 bases lay between the germline ends. This CDR3 reads CASSLARDTQGEAFF. DNA for the CDR3: TGTGCCAGCAGTTTAGCCCGGGACACCCAGGGGGAAGCTTTCTTT.